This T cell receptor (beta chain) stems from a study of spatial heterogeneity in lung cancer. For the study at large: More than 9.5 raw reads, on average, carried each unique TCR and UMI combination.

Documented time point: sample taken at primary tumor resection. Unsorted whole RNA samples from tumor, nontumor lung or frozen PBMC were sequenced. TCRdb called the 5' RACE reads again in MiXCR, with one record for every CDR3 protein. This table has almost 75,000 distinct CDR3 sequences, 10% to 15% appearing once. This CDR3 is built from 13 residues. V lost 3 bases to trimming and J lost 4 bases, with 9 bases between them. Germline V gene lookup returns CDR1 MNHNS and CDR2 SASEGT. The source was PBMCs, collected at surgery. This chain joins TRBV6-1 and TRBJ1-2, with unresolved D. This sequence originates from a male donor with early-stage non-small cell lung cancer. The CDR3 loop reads CASSENSGYGYTF. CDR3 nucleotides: TGTGCCAGCAGTGAGAATAGCGGCTATGGCTACACCTTC.